The 30 T cell receptor beta chains given below trace back to one sample, sequenced in a study of technical replicates of blood from several donors. Produced via immunoSEQ multiplex PCR; TCRdb's table is partial and in-frame only. The data show 60,000 to 85,000 clones, more than 85% seen once. Sequenced material: T cells isolated from PBMCs. These TCRs come from a human donor in good health.

The J gene is TRBJ2-3, the V gene TRBV11-3, with 15 bases lining up with TRBD2. The V and J ends lost 5 bases and 8 bases, in that order; junction bases with no gene match: 2. The CDR3 is 14 amino acids. The germline V gene encodes CDR1 SGHNT and CDR2 YENEEA. The DNA for the CDR3 is TGTGCCAGCAGCCGGACTAGCGGGGGGGGTACGCAGTATTTT. Translating it yields CASSRTSGGGTQYF.

The chain employs TRBV4-1 and TRBJ2-3; TRBD2 matches at 7 bases. There are 16 residues in the CDR3. The germline CDR1 and CDR2 sequences are MGHRA and YSYEKL. V was clipped by 1 base and J by 4 bases; unmatched bases: 8. Written as DNA, the CDR3 is TGCGCCAGCAGCCAAGTAGGGAGGGCCGTGGCAGATACGCAGTATTTT. This codes for CASSQVGRAVADTQYF.

CDR3 DNA sequence: TGTGCCAGCAGCCTTGGACTAGCGGGAGGGCTCGAGCAGTACTTC. Translated, it gives CASSLGLAGGLEQYF. The chain employs TRBV7-2 and TRBJ2-7; 15 bases are shared with TRBD2. The CDR3 is 15 amino acids. V was clipped by 5 bases and J by 6 bases; unmatched bases: 5. CDR1 and CDR2 from the germline V gene are SGHTA and FQGNSA.

The chain recombines TRBV5-4 with TRBJ2-7; a weak D match, TRBD1 (6 bases). This CDR3 region has 11 residues. CDR1 and CDR2 from the germline V gene are SGHNT and YYREEE (reference sequence). V was trimmed by 3 bases and J by 5 bases, leaving 6 bases between them. The CDR3, as DNA: TGTGCCAGCAGCTACAGGGACGAGCAGTACTTC. The encoded protein is CASSYRDEQYF.

The CDR3 sequence is CASSFRQGAEEQYF. CDR3 DNA: TGCGCCAGCAGCTTCAGACAGGGGGCAGAGGAGCAGTACTTC. The rearrangement uses TRBV5-1 and TRBJ2-7; TRBD1 matches at 10 bases. The CDR3 covers 14 residues. Trimming at V came to 2 bases and at J to 7 bases, leaving 6 bases not matched to a gene. Germline loops: CDR1 SGHRS, CDR2 YFSETQ.

The rearrangement links TRBV30 to TRBJ2-1; D is perhaps TRBD2 (6 bases). The V end lost 3 bases, the J end lost 1 base, and 16 bases lay between the germline ends. Germline CDR1 reads GTSNPN; CDR2 reads SVGIG (reference sequence). This CDR3 spans 16 amino acids. DNA for the CDR3: TGTGCCTGGAGGGGGCTTAGCGGACATTCCTACAATGAGCAGTTCTTC. Its translation is CAWRGLSGHSYNEQFF.

This chain uses TRBV6-5 with TRBJ2-7; 9 positions match TRBD2. The germline V gene encodes CDR1 MNHEY and CDR2 SVGAGI. Trimming at V came to 2 bases and at J to 3 bases, leaving 5 bases not matched to a gene. The CDR3 is 15 residues long. CDR3 coding DNA: TGTGCCAGCAGTTACATAACTAGCGGGCGCTACGAGCAGTACTTC. It translates to CASSYITSGRYEQYF.

The chain couples TRBV27 to TRBJ2-3; D is possibly TRBD1 (6 bases). With 6 bases removed from V and 1 base from J, the gap between germline ends came to 17 bases. Germline values: CDR1 MNHEY, CDR2 SMNVEV (reference sequence). The CDR3 loop spans 16 amino acids. The CDR3 DNA is TGTGCCAGCAGAGGAAACATCAGGGGCCGCACAGATACGCAGTATTTT. It codes for CASRGNIRGRTDTQYF.

The chain recombines TRBV7-8 with TRBJ1-2, with a weak D call TRBD1 (6 bases). The CDR3 is 18 residues long. Trimming took off 2 bases at V and 3 bases at J, with 22 bases between the two ends. CDR1 SGHVS and CDR2 FQNEAQ come from the germline V gene. CDR3 region: CASSLTGTTSPGHYGYTF. The CDR3 DNA follows: TGTGCCAGCAGCTTAACCGGGACAACCTCCCCAGGGCACTATGGCTACACCTTC.

The rearrangement joins TRBV19 to TRBJ1-5; TRBD1 aligns across 8 bases. CDR1 and CDR2 from the germline V gene are LNHDA and SQIVND (reference sequence). The CDR3 extends over 14 amino acids. Losses at the gene ends were 8 bases for V and 3 bases for J; bases not matched to a gene: 6. The CDR3 region has the DNA TGTGCCAGTCGGGGACAGGTTGACAATCAGCCCCAGCATTTT. Its translation: CASRGQVDNQPQHF. Full variable domain (remainder filled in from reference TRBV19 and TRBJ1-5): DGGITQSPKYLFRKEGQNVTLSCEQNLNHDAMYWYRQDPGQGLRLIYYSQIVNDFQKGDIAEGYSVSREKKESFPLTVTSAQKNPTAFYLCASRGQVDNQPQHFGDGTRLSIL.

The chain joins TRBV7-2 to TRBJ1-1, with a possible D match to TRBD1 (5 bases). V lost 5 bases and J 5 bases, leaving 9 bases between the germline ends. The CDR3 is made up of 12 amino acids. Germline CDR1 is SGHTA and CDR2 is FQGNSA. The CDR3 sequence is CASSPGGTEAFF. CDR3 bases: TGTGCCAGCAGCCCCGGGGGGACTGAAGCTTTCTTT. The full variable domain, in which reference TRBV7-2 and TRBJ1-1 provide the parts outside the CDR3, is GAGVSQSPSNKVTEKGKDVELRCDPISGHTALYWYRQSLGQGLEFLIYFQGNSAPDKSGLPSDRFSAERTGGSVSTLTIQRTQQEDSAVYLCASSPGGTEAFFGQGTRLTVV.

The chain carries TRBV6-6 and TRBJ1-3; TRBD1 might be the D (5 bases). The CDR3 totals 15 residues. The germline V gene has CDR1 MNHNY and CDR2 SVGAGI (reference sequence). V dropped 2 bases and J dropped 4 bases, with 12 bases sitting between them. The CDR3 nucleotides are TGTGCCAGCAGTTACCCGAAGGGGAACGGAAACACCATATATTTT. Its translation is CASSYPKGNGNTIYF.

This chain connects TRBV30 to TRBJ2-5; possible D gene TRBD1, 7 bases. The CDR3 has 11 amino acids. Trimming left V 5 bases short and J 11 bases short, with 15 bases between. Germline CDR1 is GTSNPN and CDR2 is SVGIG (reference sequence). CDR3 protein: CAWGLTGVQYF. CDR3 nucleotides: TGTGCCTGGGGACTAACAGGGGTACAGTACTTC.

The genes are TRBV6-5 and TRBJ1-5; D is ambiguous. The CDR3 has 13 amino acids. Trimming took off 6 bases at V and 1 base at J, with 7 bases between the two ends. The germline V gene encodes CDR1 MNHEY and CDR2 SVGAGI. DNA of the CDR3: TGTGCCAGCAGGACGACAAGCAATCAGCCCCAGCATTTT. Residues: CASRTTSNQPQHF.

The chain couples TRBV6-5 to TRBJ2-2, with D possibly being TRBD2 (5 bases). From germline, CDR1 is MNHEY and CDR2 SVGAGI. This CDR3 has 15 residues. The ends were cut back, 2 bases at V and 2 bases at J, with 9 bases in the middle. CDR3 nucleotide sequence: TGTGCCAGCAGTTACCTTCTAGCTAACACCGGGGAGCTGTTTTTT. This translates into CASSYLLANTGELFF.

The CDR3 DNA is TGTGCCAGCAGCTTTTCGGGAGTAAGCTACGAGCAGTACTTC. It is translated as CASSFSGVSYEQYF. V is TRBV5-6 and J is TRBJ2-7; D may be TRBD2 (6 bases). From germline, CDR1 is SGHDT and CDR2 YYEEEE. With 2 bases removed from V and 3 bases from J, the gap between germline ends came to 12 bases. The CDR3 is 14 amino acids.

V is TRBV7-8 and J is TRBJ2-7, with 9 bases fitting TRBD1. The CDR3 runs 14 residues. The V and J ends lost 3 bases and 4 bases, in that order; junction bases with no gene match: 4. The germline V gene has CDR1 SGHVS and CDR2 FQNEAQ. The CDR3 reads CASSFGTGLYEQYF. The CDR3 DNA sequence: TGTGCCAGCAGCTTCGGGACAGGGTTATACGAGCAGTACTTC.

This chain connects TRBV7-5 to TRBJ2-1; the table's D gene call, TRBD2, was not cross checked with the DNA. TRBV7-5 represents a pseudogene. This CDR3 region has 16 residues. CDR3 sequence reads: CVRSPTLKTSTMVQFF. The CDR3 DNA is TGTGTCAGAAGCCCAACCCTAAAGACTAGTACAATGGTGCAGTTCTTC.

The chain has TRBV30 and TRBJ1-1; D gene ambiguous. CDR1 is GTSNPN and CDR2 is SVGIG in the germline V gene (reference sequence). Trimming left V 0 bases short and J 0 bases short, with 17 bases between. The CDR3 runs to 17 residues. The DNA for the CDR3 is TGTGCCTGGAGTGTATCCCGTAGCCTGAGGGTGAACACTGAAGCTTTCTTT. Protein sequence: CAWSVSRSLRVNTEAFF.

V gene TRBV27 combines with J gene TRBJ2-4, with D possibly TRBD2 on 6 matching bases. The germline V gene has CDR1 MNHEY and CDR2 SMNVEV (reference sequence). The V and J ends lost 3 bases and 7 bases respectively, with 22 bases between them. This CDR3 is built from 17 residues. The CDR3 DNA reads as TGTGCCAGCAGTTTTATCTTCGAGACTACGGGGGTTAACATTCAGTACTTC. Its translation: CASSFIFETTGVNIQYF.

The J gene is TRBJ2-1, the V gene TRBV19; D is possibly TRBD2 (6 bases). This CDR3 has 15 residues. Germline CDR1 reads LNHDA; CDR2 reads SQIVND (reference sequence). The germline V and J ends were trimmed by 5 bases and 1 base, with 12 bases remaining between them. The CDR3 DNA reads TGTGCCAGTAGTCCTCGGGGGAGGTCCTACAATGAGCAGTTCTTC. Translating it yields CASSPRGRSYNEQFF.

The gene calls are TRBV27 and TRBJ2-7; D may be TRBD1 (6 bases). Per germline, CDR1 MNHEY and CDR2 SMNVEV (reference sequence). This CDR3 has 11 residues. V lost 7 bases and J 3 bases, leaving 7 bases between the germline ends. Written as DNA, the CDR3 is TGTGCCAGCAAACAGGGCTACGAGCAGTACTTC. This codes for CASKQGYEQYF.

The chain joins TRBV6-6 to TRBJ1-4; D is ambiguous. Trimming removed 2 bases from V and 5 bases from J, with 9 bases in between. Per germline, CDR1 MNHNY and CDR2 SVGAGI (reference sequence). The CDR3 covers 14 residues. The CDR3 DNA sequence: TGTGCCAGCAGTTACATCGGGATCAATGAAAAACTGTTTTTT. This sequence encodes CASSYIGINEKLFF.

J is TRBJ2-1 and V is TRBV7-9; TRBD1 might be the D (6 bases). CDR3 size: 15 residues. Trimming left V 1 base short and J 0 bases short, with 7 bases between. Germline values: CDR1 SEHNR, CDR2 FQNEAQ (reference sequence). The CDR3 loop reads CASSLVTGSYNEQFF. CDR3 nucleotide sequence: TGTGCCAGCAGCTTAGTGACAGGCTCCTACAATGAGCAGTTCTTC. The full variable domain, completed using reference TRBV7-9 and TRBJ2-1, is DTGVSQNPRHKITKRGQNVTFRCDPISEHNRLYWYRQTLGQGPEFLTYFQNEAQLEKSRLLSDRFSAERPKGSFSTLEIQRTEQGDSAMYLCASSLVTGSYNEQFFGPGTRLTVL.

The rearrangement joins TRBV1 to TRBJ2-7; the table calls TRBD2, which could not be checked here. TRBV1 is annotated as a pseudogene. The CDR3 spans 19 residues. The CDR3 spells CTSSRMGRSGSLSFYEQYF. The DNA of the CDR3 is TGCACCAGCAGCCGTATGGGTCGTAGCGGGAGTCTGAGTTTCTACGAGCAGTACTTC.

V and J are TRBV15 and TRBJ2-7; 7 positions match TRBD2. The germline V gene encodes CDR1 LNHNV and CDR2 YYDKDF (reference sequence). V lost 3 bases to trimming and J lost 2 bases; unmatched junction nucleotides: 4. CDR3 length equals 14 residues. The CDR3 region is CATSSGGEAYEQYF. The CDR3 coding sequence is TGTGCCACCAGCAGTGGGGGGGAGGCCTACGAGCAGTACTTC.

This rearrangement joins TRBV5-6 to TRBJ2-5, with D possibly being TRBD2 (5 bases). The CDR3 totals 16 residues. V was pared by 1 base and J by 0 bases, with 13 bases between. Germline CDR1 is SGHDT and CDR2 is YYEEEE. The DNA of the CDR3 is TGTGCCAGCAGCTTGCGGCTTAGCGACTACCAAGAGACCCAGTACTTC. Residues: CASSLRLSDYQETQYF.

This chain joins TRBV20-1 and TRBJ1-4; no clear D gene. V lost 7 bases, J lost 3 bases, and 6 bases lay in between. The CDR3 spans 11 residues. CDR1 DFQATT and CDR2 SNEGSKA come from the germline V gene (reference sequence). In nucleotides, the CDR3 is TGCAGTGTTGACTCTAATGAAAAACTGTTTTTT. Protein product: CSVDSNEKLFF.

This sequence joins TRBV11-2 and TRBJ2-3; D unresolved. Trimming shortened V by 2 bases and J by 5 bases, and 14 bases separated the two germline ends. CDR1 is SGHAT, CDR2 FQNNGV, per germline. CDR3 length equals 15 residues. As DNA, the CDR3 is TGTGCCAGCAGCTTAACCGCCTCGATGAGAGATACGCAGTATTTT. Protein sequence: CASSLTASMRDTQYF.

The chain recombines TRBV9 with TRBJ2-7; TRBD2 might be the D (5 bases). In germline, CDR1 is SGDLS, CDR2 YYNGEE. V was clipped by 3 bases and J by 5 bases, with 15 bases between them. This CDR3 contains 14 residues. In DNA, the CDR3 is TGTGCCAGCAGCGCGACTACCTCGGCTGACGAGCAGTACTTC. Amino acids: CASSATTSADEQYF.